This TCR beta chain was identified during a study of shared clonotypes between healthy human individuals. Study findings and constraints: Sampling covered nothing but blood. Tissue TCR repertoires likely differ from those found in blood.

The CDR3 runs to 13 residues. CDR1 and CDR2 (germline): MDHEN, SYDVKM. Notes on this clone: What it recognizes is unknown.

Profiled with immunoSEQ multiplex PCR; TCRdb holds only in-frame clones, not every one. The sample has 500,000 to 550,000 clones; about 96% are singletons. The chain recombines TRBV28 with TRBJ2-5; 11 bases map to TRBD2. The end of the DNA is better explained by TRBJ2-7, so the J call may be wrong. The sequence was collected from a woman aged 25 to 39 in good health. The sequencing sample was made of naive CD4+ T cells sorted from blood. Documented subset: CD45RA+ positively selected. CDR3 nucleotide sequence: TGTGCCAGCAGGAGTAGCGGGAGGGCCGAGCAGTACTTC. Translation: CASRSSGRAEQYF.